This is a list of T cell receptor beta chains from one sample in a study of blood T cell repertoires in COVID-19. The data were produced by immunoSEQ multiplex PCR, yet TCRdb's version contains in-frame clones alone and is incomplete. The table lists more than 40,000 clones, 65% to 90% of them singletons. Sequences were obtained from peripheral blood. Source of these receptors: a woman of 80 years or more with acute or convalescent COVID-19. Each CDR3 is given without its conserved first and last residue. Each record gives: V gene, J gene, CDR3 protein.

v_call: TRBV5-1; j_call: TRBJ2-5; cdr3_aa: ASSKGIQETQY
v_call: TRBV20-1; j_call: TRBJ1-3; cdr3_aa: SAAEGNTIY
v_call: TRBV21-1; j_call: TRBJ1-3; cdr3_aa: ASSVDRAGNTIY
v_call: TRBV12-5; j_call: TRBJ2-2; cdr3_aa: ASVETGTVYTGELF
v_call: TRBV5-1; j_call: TRBJ1-4; cdr3_aa: ASSLGGTGGDNEKLF
v_call: TRBV2; j_call: TRBJ2-1; cdr3_aa: ASPSGTSSNNEQF
v_call: TRBV5-1; j_call: TRBJ2-7; cdr3_aa: ASSRTGENEQY
v_call: TRBV30; j_call: TRBJ2-5; cdr3_aa: AWRGVLRGETQY
v_call: TRBV18; j_call: TRBJ2-1; cdr3_aa: ASSPGGWDEQF
v_call: TRBV12-2; j_call: TRBJ1-5; cdr3_aa: ASRLGTARQPQH
v_call: TRBV4-2; j_call: TRBJ2-7; cdr3_aa: ASSAQENDFDEQY
v_call: TRBV4-1; j_call: TRBJ2-7; cdr3_aa: ASSQSWVGFRGEQY
v_call: TRBV27; j_call: TRBJ1-6; cdr3_aa: ASREQGANSPLH
v_call: TRBV5-1; j_call: TRBJ2-7; cdr3_aa: ASSFSGGSSYEQY
v_call: TRBV6-5; j_call: TRBJ1-3; cdr3_aa: ASTDPDSLIIY
v_call: TRBV11-2; j_call: TRBJ1-5; cdr3_aa: ASSPGTGHQPQH
v_call: TRBV29-1; j_call: TRBJ1-2; cdr3_aa: SVDQLAGNYGYT
v_call: TRBV5-1; j_call: TRBJ2-3; cdr3_aa: ASGTGGNTQY
v_call: TRBV3-1/TRBV3-2; j_call: TRBJ1-6; cdr3_aa: ASSQEGVHNSPLH
v_call: TRBV7-9; j_call: TRBJ1-4; cdr3_aa: ASSMGTVTNEKLF
v_call: TRBV7-6; j_call: TRBJ1-4; cdr3_aa: ASSPPGVGGEKLF
v_call: TRBV12-3/TRBV12-4; j_call: TRBJ2-1; cdr3_aa: ASSFRVEQF
v_call: TRBV6-2/TRBV6-3; j_call: TRBJ1-2; cdr3_aa: ASSDRQGRYT
v_call: TRBV13; j_call: TRBJ1-6; cdr3_aa: ASTRTGRPNSPLH
v_call: TRBV7-9; j_call: TRBJ2-7; cdr3_aa: ASSPSGEPSYEQY
v_call: TRBV25-1; j_call: TRBJ1-2; cdr3_aa: ASADVAGYT
v_call: TRBV5-1; j_call: TRBJ2-7; cdr3_aa: ASSEGDEQY
v_call: TRBV6-1; j_call: TRBJ2-4; cdr3_aa: ASSELPLAKNIQY
v_call: TRBV3-1/TRBV3-2; j_call: TRBJ1-4; cdr3_aa: ASSHPREGEKLF
v_call: TRBV7-9; j_call: TRBJ2-2; cdr3_aa: ASSLAPSGTGELF
v_call: TRBV20-1; j_call: TRBJ1-2; cdr3_aa: SAVGGSYT
v_call: TRBV7-9; j_call: TRBJ1-2; cdr3_aa: ASSLNPGAYGYT
v_call: TRBV7-9; j_call: TRBJ1-1; cdr3_aa: ASSPPQGRDTEAF
v_call: TRBV14; j_call: TRBJ2-1; cdr3_aa: ASSQDGARVRNEQF
v_call: TRBV3-1/TRBV3-2; j_call: TRBJ2-7; cdr3_aa: ASSQGLADEQY
v_call: TRBV3-1/TRBV3-2; j_call: TRBJ2-2; cdr3_aa: ASSQTAGGELF
v_call: TRBV12-3/TRBV12-4; j_call: TRBJ1-2; cdr3_aa: ASSTTGQDGYT
v_call: TRBV19; j_call: TRBJ2-3; cdr3_aa: ASTTPGLAATDTQY
v_call: TRBV3-1/TRBV3-2; j_call: TRBJ1-5; cdr3_aa: ASSPLPDQPQH
v_call: TRBV7-6; j_call: TRBJ1-4; cdr3_aa: ASSLGTGGGNEKLF
v_call: TRBV18; j_call: TRBJ2-7; cdr3_aa: ASSPPRGGRGEQY
v_call: TRBV5-1; j_call: TRBJ1-5; cdr3_aa: ASSPGQENQPQH
v_call: TRBV4-1; j_call: TRBJ1-1; cdr3_aa: ASSSSTGGSEAF
v_call: TRBV6-5; j_call: TRBJ1-2; cdr3_aa: ASSPDIIYGYT
v_call: TRBV27; j_call: TRBJ1-6; cdr3_aa: ASRTGTNSPLH
v_call: TRBV7-9; j_call: TRBJ1-1; cdr3_aa: ASTILGGGLEHI
v_call: TRBV5-1; j_call: TRBJ1-5; cdr3_aa: ASSLSGASNQPQH
v_call: TRBV5-1; j_call: TRBJ2-7; cdr3_aa: ASSSTYEQY
v_call: TRBV24-1; j_call: TRBJ1-2; cdr3_aa: ATSESDRASGYT
v_call: TRBV19; j_call: TRBJ1-5; cdr3_aa: ASSFGQGGDQPQH
v_call: TRBV9; j_call: TRBJ2-2; cdr3_aa: ASSPTTGRDTGELF
v_call: TRBV19; j_call: TRBJ1-3; cdr3_aa: ASTSTGTGGGNTIY